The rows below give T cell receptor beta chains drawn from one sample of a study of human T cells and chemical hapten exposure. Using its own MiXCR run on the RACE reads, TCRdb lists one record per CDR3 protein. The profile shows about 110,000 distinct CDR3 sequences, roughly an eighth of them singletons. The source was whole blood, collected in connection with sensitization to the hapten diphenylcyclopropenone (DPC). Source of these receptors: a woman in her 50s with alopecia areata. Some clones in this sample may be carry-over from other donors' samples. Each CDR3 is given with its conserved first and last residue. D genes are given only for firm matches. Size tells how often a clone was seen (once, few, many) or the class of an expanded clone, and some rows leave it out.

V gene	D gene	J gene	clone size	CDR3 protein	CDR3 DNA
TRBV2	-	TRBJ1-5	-	CASSEGFQPQHF	TGTGCCAGCAGTGAGGGGTTCCAGCCCCAGCATTTT
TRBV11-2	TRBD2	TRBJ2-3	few	CASSLMSGRGTDTQYF	TGTGCCAGCAGCTTAATGAGCGGGAGGGGCACAGATACGCAGTATTTT
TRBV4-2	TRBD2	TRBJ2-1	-	CASSRASGRKDDEQFF	TGTGCCAGCAGCCGGGCTAGCGGGAGGAAAGACGATGAGCAGTTCTTC
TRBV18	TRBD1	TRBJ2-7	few	CASSPPGQTYEQYF	TGTGCCAGCTCACCACCGGGACAGACCTACGAGCAGTACTTC
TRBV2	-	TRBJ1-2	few	CATTGGVGYGYTF	TGCGCAACGACCGGAGGGGTCGGTTATGGCTACACCTTC
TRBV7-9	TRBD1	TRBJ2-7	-	CASSRDGQATYEQYF	TGTGCCAGCAGCAGAGATGGACAGGCAACCTACGAGCAGTACTTC
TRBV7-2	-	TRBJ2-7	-	CASSPTSYYEQYF	TGTGCCAGCAGCCCCACTAGCTACTACGAGCAGTACTTC
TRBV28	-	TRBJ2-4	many	CASTTQSGDIQYF	TGTGCCAGCACGACGCAGTCTGGGGACATTCAGTACTTC
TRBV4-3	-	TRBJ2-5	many	CASSQDLYSGQETQYF	TGCGCCAGCAGCCAAGATCTGTACTCCGGCCAAGAGACCCAGTACTTC
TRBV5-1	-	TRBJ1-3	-	CASSSTDSGNTIYF	TGCGCCAGCAGCTCGACAGACTCTGGAAACACCATATATTTT
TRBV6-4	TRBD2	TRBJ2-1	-	CASSDSTQRGGRGGEQFF	TGTGCCAGCAGTGACTCGACCCAGCGGGGGGGCCGAGGGGGTGAGCAGTTCTTC
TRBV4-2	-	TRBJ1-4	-	CASSQGWEGDEKLFF	TGTGCCAGCAGCCAAGGTTGGGAGGGTGATGAAAAACTGTTTTTT
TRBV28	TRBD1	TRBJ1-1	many	CASSLQGDTEAFF	TGTGCCAGCAGTTTACAGGGGGACACTGAAGCTTTCTTT
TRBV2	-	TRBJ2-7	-	CASSEASGAYYEQYF	TGTGCCAGCAGTGAAGCGTCAGGGGCCTACTACGAGCAGTACTTC